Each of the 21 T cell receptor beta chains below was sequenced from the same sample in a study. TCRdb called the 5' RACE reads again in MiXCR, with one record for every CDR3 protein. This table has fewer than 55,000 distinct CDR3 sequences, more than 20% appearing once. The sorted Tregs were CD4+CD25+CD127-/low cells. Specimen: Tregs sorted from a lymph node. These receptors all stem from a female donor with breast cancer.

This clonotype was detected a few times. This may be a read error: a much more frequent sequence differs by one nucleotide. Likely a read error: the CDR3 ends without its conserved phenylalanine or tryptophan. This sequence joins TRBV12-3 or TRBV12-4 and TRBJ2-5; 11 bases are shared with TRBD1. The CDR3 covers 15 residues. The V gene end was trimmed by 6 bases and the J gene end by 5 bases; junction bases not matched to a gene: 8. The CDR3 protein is CASSPGTGGRETQYY. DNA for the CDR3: TGTGCCAGCAGCCCTGGGACAGGGGGTCGTGAGACCCAGTACTAC.

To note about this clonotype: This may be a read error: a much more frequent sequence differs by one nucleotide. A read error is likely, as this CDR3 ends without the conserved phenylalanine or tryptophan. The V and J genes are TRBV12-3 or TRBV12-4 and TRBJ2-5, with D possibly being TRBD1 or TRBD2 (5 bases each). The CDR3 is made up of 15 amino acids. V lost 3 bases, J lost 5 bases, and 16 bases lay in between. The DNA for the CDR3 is TGTGCCAGCAGTTTGGGACGAGTCCCAGTGGAGACCCAGTACCTC. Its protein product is CASSLGRVPVETQYL.

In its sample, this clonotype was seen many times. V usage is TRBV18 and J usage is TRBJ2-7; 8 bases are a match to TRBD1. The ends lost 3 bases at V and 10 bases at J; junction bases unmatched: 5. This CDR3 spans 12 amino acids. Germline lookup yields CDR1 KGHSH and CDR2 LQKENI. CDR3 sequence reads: CASSPDRVGQYF. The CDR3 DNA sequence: TGTGCCAGCTCACCGGACAGGGTAGGACAGTACTTC.

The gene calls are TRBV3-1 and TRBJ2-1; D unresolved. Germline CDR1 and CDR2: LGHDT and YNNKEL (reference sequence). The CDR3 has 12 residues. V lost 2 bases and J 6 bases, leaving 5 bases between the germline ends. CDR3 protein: CASSQTSNEQFF. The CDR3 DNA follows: TGTGCCAGCAGCCAAACCAGCAATGAGCAGTTCTTC.

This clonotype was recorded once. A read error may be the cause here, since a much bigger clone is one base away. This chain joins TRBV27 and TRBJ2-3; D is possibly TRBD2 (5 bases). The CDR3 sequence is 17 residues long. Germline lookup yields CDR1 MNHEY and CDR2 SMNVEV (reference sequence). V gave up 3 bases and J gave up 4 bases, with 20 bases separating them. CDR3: CASSFRRVWAGADTQYF. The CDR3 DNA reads TGTGCCAGCAGTTTTCGGCGGGTCTGGGCGGGCGCAGATACGCAGTATTTT.

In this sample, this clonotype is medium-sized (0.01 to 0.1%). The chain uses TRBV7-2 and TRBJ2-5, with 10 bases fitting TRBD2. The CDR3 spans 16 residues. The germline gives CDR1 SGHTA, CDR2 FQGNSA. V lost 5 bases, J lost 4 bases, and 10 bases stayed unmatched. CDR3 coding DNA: TGTGCCAGCAGCCCTACAAGGCTAGCGGGAGTAGAGACCCAGTACTTC. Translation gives CASSPTRLAGVETQYF.

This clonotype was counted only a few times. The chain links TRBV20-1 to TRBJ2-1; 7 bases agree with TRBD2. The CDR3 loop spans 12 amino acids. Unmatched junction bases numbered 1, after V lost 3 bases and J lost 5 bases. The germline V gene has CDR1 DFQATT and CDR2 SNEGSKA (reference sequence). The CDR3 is CSARGGNNEQFF. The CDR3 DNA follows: TGCAGTGCTAGGGGAGGGAACAATGAGCAGTTCTTC.

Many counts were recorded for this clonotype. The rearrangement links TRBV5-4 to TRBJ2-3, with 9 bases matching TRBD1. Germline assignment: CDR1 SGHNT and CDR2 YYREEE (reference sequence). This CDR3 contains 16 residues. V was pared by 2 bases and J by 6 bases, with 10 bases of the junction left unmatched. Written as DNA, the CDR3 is TGTGCCAGCAGCTTATCTGGGACAGGGAGGAGGGATACGCAGTATTTT. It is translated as CASSLSGTGRRDTQYF.

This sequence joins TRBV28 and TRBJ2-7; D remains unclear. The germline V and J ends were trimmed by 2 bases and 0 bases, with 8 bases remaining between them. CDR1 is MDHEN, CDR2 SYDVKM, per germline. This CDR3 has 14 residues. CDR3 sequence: CASSLQLSSYEQYF. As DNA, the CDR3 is TGTGCCAGCAGTTTACAACTGAGCTCCTACGAGCAGTACTTC.

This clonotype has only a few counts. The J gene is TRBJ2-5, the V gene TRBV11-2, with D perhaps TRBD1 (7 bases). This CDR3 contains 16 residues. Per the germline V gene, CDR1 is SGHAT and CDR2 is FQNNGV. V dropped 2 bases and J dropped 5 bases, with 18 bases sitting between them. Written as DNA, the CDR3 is TGTGCCAGCAGCTTAACGGAGGGGGCAGCAGTCGAGACCCAGTACTTC. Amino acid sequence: CASSLTEGAAVETQYF.

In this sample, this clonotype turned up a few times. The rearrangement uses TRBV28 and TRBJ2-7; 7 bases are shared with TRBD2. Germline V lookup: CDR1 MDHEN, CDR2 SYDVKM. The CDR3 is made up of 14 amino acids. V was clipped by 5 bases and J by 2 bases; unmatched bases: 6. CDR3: CASSRRDYPYEQYF. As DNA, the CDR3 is TGTGCCAGCAGTCGCCGGGACTACCCCTACGAGCAGTACTTC.

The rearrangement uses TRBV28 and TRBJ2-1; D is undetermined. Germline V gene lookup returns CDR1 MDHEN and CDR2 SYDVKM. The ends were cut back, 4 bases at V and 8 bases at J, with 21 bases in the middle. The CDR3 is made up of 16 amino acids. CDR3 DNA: TGTGCCAGCAGTTACCCCGACGGAGCCTTTGAAGATGAGCAGTTCTTC. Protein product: CASSYPDGAFEDEQFF.

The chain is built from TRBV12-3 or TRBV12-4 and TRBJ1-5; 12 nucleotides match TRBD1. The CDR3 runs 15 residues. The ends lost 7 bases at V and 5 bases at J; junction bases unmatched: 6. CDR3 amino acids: CASKGTGGNYQPQHF. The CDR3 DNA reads TGTGCCAGCAAAGGGACAGGGGGCAACTATCAGCCCCAGCATTTT.

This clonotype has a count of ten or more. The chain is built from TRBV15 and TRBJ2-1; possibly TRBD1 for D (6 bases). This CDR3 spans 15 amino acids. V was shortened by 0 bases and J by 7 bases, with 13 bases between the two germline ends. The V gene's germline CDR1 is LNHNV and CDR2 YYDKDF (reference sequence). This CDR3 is CATSRDREQGNEQFF. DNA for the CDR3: TGTGCCACCAGCAGAGATCGCGAGCAGGGGAATGAGCAGTTCTTC.

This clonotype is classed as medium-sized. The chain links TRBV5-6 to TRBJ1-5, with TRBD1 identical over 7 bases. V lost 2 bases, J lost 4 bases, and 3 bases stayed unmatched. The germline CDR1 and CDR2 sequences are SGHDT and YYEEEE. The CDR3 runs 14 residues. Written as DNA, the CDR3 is TGTGCCAGCAGCTTTTACAGGGGTAATCAGCCCCAGCATTTT. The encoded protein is CASSFYRGNQPQHF.

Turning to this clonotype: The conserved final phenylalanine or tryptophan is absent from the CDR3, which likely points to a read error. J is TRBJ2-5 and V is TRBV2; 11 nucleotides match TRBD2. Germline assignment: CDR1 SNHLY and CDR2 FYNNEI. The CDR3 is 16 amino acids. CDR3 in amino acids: CASSELAGVREETQYY. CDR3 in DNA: TGCGCCAGCAGTGAACTAGCGGGAGTTAGGGAAGAGACCCAGTACTAC.

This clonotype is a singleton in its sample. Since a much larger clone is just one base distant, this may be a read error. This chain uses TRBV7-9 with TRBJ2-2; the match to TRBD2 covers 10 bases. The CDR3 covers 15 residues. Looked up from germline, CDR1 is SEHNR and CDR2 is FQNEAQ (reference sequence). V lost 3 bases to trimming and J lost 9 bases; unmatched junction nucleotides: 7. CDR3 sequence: CASSLGTSDTRELFF. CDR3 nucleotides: TGTGCCAGCAGCTTGGGGACTAGCGATACCCGGGAGCTGTTTTTT.

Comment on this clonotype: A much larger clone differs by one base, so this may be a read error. The CDR3 sequence: CASGYSWREPPDTQYF. As DNA, the CDR3 is TGTGCCAGCGGTTACTCTTGGCGGGAGCCCCCAGATACGCAGTATTTT. The chain uses TRBV6-5 and TRBJ2-3; 7 bases fit TRBD2. The CDR3 runs 16 residues. Per germline, CDR1 MNHEY and CDR2 SVGAGI.

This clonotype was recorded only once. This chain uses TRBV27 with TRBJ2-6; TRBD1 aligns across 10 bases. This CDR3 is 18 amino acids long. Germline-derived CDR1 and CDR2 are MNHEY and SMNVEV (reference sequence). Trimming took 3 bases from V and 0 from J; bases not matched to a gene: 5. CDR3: CASSFSGTGVSGANVLTF. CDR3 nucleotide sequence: TGTGCCAGCAGTTTTAGCGGGACAGGGGTCTCTGGGGCCAACGTCCTGACTTTC. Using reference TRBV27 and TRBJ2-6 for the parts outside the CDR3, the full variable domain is EAQVTQNPRYLITVTGKKLTVTCSQNMNHEYMSWYRQDPGLGLRQIYYSMNVEVTDKGDVPEGYKVSRKEKRNFPLILESPSPNQTSLYFCASSFSGTGVSGANVLTFGAGSRLTVL.

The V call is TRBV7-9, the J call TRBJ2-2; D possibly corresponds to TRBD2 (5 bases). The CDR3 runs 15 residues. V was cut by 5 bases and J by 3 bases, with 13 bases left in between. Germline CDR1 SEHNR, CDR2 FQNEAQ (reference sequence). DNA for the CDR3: TGTGCCAGCAGCGCCTCGACTAACTACACCGGGGAGCTGTTTTTT. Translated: CASSASTNYTGELFF.

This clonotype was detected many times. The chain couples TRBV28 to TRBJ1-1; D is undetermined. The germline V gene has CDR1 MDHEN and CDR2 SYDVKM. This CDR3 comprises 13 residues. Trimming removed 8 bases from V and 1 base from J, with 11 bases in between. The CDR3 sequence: CASAEGWNTEAFF. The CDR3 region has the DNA TGTGCCAGCGCAGAAGGGTGGAACACTGAAGCTTTCTTT.